The 8 T cell receptor beta chains in this list originate from one sample, sequenced in a study of cytomegalovirus exposure and HLA in healthy donors. The PCR had 60 Vbeta and 13 Jbeta primers. Profiled with immunoSEQ multiplex PCR; TCRdb holds only in-frame clones, not every one. The table shows about 120,000 clones, with approximately 69% occurring only once. Sequenced input: PBMCs. The receptors here all came from a woman in her 50s in good health and CMV-seropositive.

This chain connects TRBV9 to TRBJ2-3; tentative D call: TRBD2 (5 bases). V lost 5 bases to trimming and J lost 2 bases, with 15 bases between them. This CDR3 is built from 15 residues. Germline V lookup: CDR1 SGDLS, CDR2 YYNGEE. CDR3 coding DNA: TGTGCCAGCAGTCCTATCGGACTGCTCACAGATACGCAGTATTTT. Translation gives CASSPIGLLTDTQYF.

The chain joins TRBV6-1 to TRBJ2-1; D might be TRBD1 (5 bases). V lost 2 bases, J lost 4 bases, and 12 bases lay in between. In germline, CDR1 is MNHNS, CDR2 SASEGT. The CDR3 is 15 residues long. Here the CDR3 reads CASSELRRQYNEQFF. DNA of the CDR3: TGTGCCAGCAGTGAATTAAGGAGACAGTACAATGAGCAGTTCTTC.

The genes are TRBV9 and TRBJ1-6; D ambiguous. Germline values: CDR1 SGDLS, CDR2 YYNGEE. The CDR3 totals 16 residues. The V end lost 4 bases, the J end lost 2 bases, and 13 bases lay between the germline ends. The CDR3 sequence: CASSPRLQAYNSPLHF. The DNA of the CDR3 is TGTGCCAGCAGCCCCAGGTTGCAGGCCTATAATTCACCCCTCCACTTT.

This clone appeared a few times. This chain uses TRBV2 with TRBJ1-4, with D possibly being TRBD1 (6 bases). V was cut by 3 bases and J by 4 bases, with 6 bases left in between. The CDR3 runs 13 residues. Germline V gene data show CDR1 as SNHLY and CDR2 as FYNNEI. CDR3 DNA: TGTGCCAGCAGTGAGGGACATAATGAAAAACTGTTTTTT. It specifies CASSEGHNEKLFF.

The V and J genes are TRBV6-6 and TRBJ2-3, with TRBD2 matching over 9 bases. The CDR3 has 16 amino acids. V trimming: 6 bases; J trimming: 2 bases; junction bases outside the gene matches: 9. Germline CDR1 and CDR2: MNHNY and SVGAGI (reference sequence). The chain's CDR3 is CASSPRLAANTDTQYF. CDR3 in DNA: TGTGCCAGCAGCCCAAGACTAGCGGCTAACACAGATACGCAGTATTTT.

This clone was counted between two and nine times. V gene TRBV4-3 combines with J gene TRBJ2-2; D possibly corresponds to TRBD2 (6 bases). CDR1 and CDR2 from the germline V gene are LGHNA and YSLEER. The CDR3 is made up of 16 amino acids. Trimming stripped 1 base from V and 7 bases from J, with 16 bases between. CDR3: CASSQAWGDYGGELFF. The CDR3 DNA is TGCGCCAGCAGCCAAGCTTGGGGGGATTACGGCGGGGAGCTGTTTTTT.

This clone occurred once. The chain recombines TRBV29-1 with TRBJ2-7, with D tentatively TRBD1 (7 bases). Between the trimmed V and J ends, which lost 7 bases and 6 bases, there was a span of 13 bases. The germline V gene encodes CDR1 SQVTM and CDR2 ANQGSEA. The CDR3 is made up of 11 amino acids. Here the CDR3 reads CSGNRGGEQYF. Written as DNA, the CDR3 is TGCAGCGGAAACAGGGGAGGCGAGCAGTACTTC.

V is TRBV4-2 and J is TRBJ1-2; weak D call: TRBD1 (6 bases). Trimming cost V 0 bases and J 10 bases, with 15 bases left between them. The germline V gene has CDR1 LGHNA and CDR2 YNFKEQ. This CDR3 is 14 amino acids long. The CDR3 spells CASSQEGQSVYYTF. Written as DNA, the CDR3 is TGTGCCAGCAGCCAAGAAGGACAGAGTGTTTACTACACCTTC.